The 5 T cell receptor beta chains reported below all come from one sample, sequenced in a study of shared clonotypes between healthy human individuals. Sequenced by immunoSEQ multiplex PCR; TCRdb stores in-frame clones only, minus some. The sample has some 1,400,000 clones; around 97% are singletons. Sequencing was carried out using naive CD4+ T cells sorted from blood. This sample's subset: CD45RA+ positively selected. These receptors were collected from a man under 40 in good health.

V is TRBV21-1 and J is TRBJ2-1; the table's D call, TRBD1, has no DNA check behind it. TRBV21-1 is a known pseudogene. CDR3 length equals 15 residues. CDR3 DNA sequence: TGTGCCAGCGAACAAATCCGGGACACCAACAATGAGCAGTTCTTC. Protein product: CASEQIRDTNNEQFF.

The CDR3 sequence is CASSFPTSPETQYF. CDR3 DNA: TGTGCCAGCAGCTTCCCGACTAGCCCAGAGACCCAGTACTTC. The rearrangement links TRBV12-1 to TRBJ2-5; the DNA was not compared with TRBD2, the D call given in the table. TRBV12-1 constitutes a pseudogene. The CDR3 sequence is 14 residues long.

The chain employs TRBV9 and TRBJ2-1; D is unclear. The germline V gene encodes CDR1 SGDLS and CDR2 YYNGEE. The CDR3 has 13 residues. With 0 bases removed from V and 9 bases from J, the gap between germline ends came to 10 bases. CDR3 region: CASSVVAFGEQFF. CDR3 coding DNA: TGTGCCAGCAGCGTAGTCGCTTTTGGTGAGCAGTTCTTC.

This chain links TRBV6-5 with TRBJ2-7; D not certain. V lost 2 bases to trimming and J lost 5 bases, with 10 bases between them. CDR3 size: 13 residues. CDR1 and CDR2 from the germline V gene are MNHEY and SVGAGI. The CDR3 is CASSYTKFNEQYF. The CDR3, as DNA: TGTGCCAGCAGTTACACGAAGTTTAACGAGCAGTACTTC.

The V call is TRBV4-3, the J call TRBJ2-2; TRBD1 is a possible D gene (6 bases). This CDR3 contains 15 residues. Germline-derived CDR1 and CDR2 are LGHNA and YSLEER. Trimming stripped 5 bases from V and 4 bases from J, with 14 bases between. The CDR3 region has the DNA TGCGCCAGCAGCATCAAGTCAGGGGTCACCGGGGAGCTGTTTTTT. It is translated as CASSIKSGVTGELFF.